A selection of T cell receptor beta chains follows, all from one sample in a study of T cells in Graves' hyperthyroidism and ophthalmopathy. TCRdb reprocessed the multiplex PCR reads with MiXCR, giving one entry per CDR3 protein. The table records about 720,000 distinct CDR3 sequences, 16% of them present only once. Sequencing was done on a sample of blood. The origin of the receptors is a man between 18 and 35 years old with Graves' hyperthyroidism. The CDR3 runs from the conserved cysteine through the conserved F or W. The D gene is left open where the match is weak. For some rows the clone size is stated as once, few or many, or as a class when expanded; others skip it.

.	.	TRBV6-1	TRBJ2-5	CASSDGGWGETQYF	TGTGCCAGCAGTGATGGGGGGTGGGGAGAGACCCAGTACTTC
TRBD2	few	TRBV7-2	TRBJ2-7	CASSLGLAGGYEDEQYF	TGTGCCAGCAGCTTAGGTCTAGCGGGAGGGTACGAGGACGAGCAGTACTTC
TRBD2	.	TRBV6-1	TRBJ2-1	CASSPLAGGLGNEQFF	TGTGCCAGCAGTCCCTTAGCGGGAGGGTTGGGGAATGAGCAGTTCTTC
.	few	TRBV27	TRBJ2-7	CASSSPRDSTADEQYF	TGTGCCAGCAGTTCCCCCCGCGACTCCACCGCCGACGAGCAGTACTTC
TRBD2	.	TRBV20-1	TRBJ2-3	CSAWRGSDTQYF	TGCAGTGCTTGGCGGGGGTCGGATACGCAGTATTTT
.	.	TRBV2	TRBJ2-1	CASMIPWGGNEQFF	TGTGCCAGCATGATCCCCTGGGGTGGCAATGAGCAGTTCTTC
TRBD1	many	TRBV2	TRBJ1-1	CARRGTANTEAFF	TGTGCCAGAAGGGGGACAGCGAACACTGAAGCTTTCTTT
.	.	TRBV5-1	TRBJ2-7	CASSLGSWTTYEQYF	TGCGCCAGCAGCTTGGGCTCGTGGACTACTTACGAGCAGTACTTC
.	few	TRBV15	TRBJ2-7	CATSRDGGFLYEQYF	TGTGCCACCAGCAGAGATGGGGGGTTCCTCTACGAGCAGTACTTC
TRBD1	.	TRBV6-5	TRBJ2-5	CASSYAGTGGRETQYF	TGTGCCAGCAGTTACGCCGGGACAGGGGGTAGGGAGACCCAGTACTTC
TRBD1	many	TRBV28	TRBJ1-5	CASSLGDRGRQPQHF	TGTGCCAGCAGTTTAGGTGACAGGGGTAGGCAGCCCCAGCATTTT
.	many	TRBV28	TRBJ1-5	CASSAEDKGRQPQHF	TGTGCCAGCAGTGCCGAAGACAAGGGGAGGCAGCCCCAGCATTTT
.	.	TRBV19	TRBJ2-7	CASSMGIHPKQYF	TGTGCCAGTAGTATGGGGATTCACCCGAAGCAGTACTTC
TRBD2	few	TRBV5-5	TRBJ2-7	CASSFFLAGAEQYF	TGTGCCAGCAGCTTTTTCCTAGCGGGAGCCGAGCAGTACTTC
TRBD1	many	TRBV7-9	TRBJ2-3	CASSTGQGADTQYF	TGTGCCAGCAGCACCGGACAGGGCGCAGATACGCAGTATTTT
.	many	TRBV14	TRBJ2-3	CASSQDPLGARSTDTQYF	TGTGCCAGCAGCCAAGATCCTCTGGGCGCGCGAAGCACAGATACGCAGTATTTT
TRBD2	.	TRBV20-1	TRBJ2-4	CSAREQPGLAWSPWAKNIQYF	TGCAGTGCTAGAGAGCAACCGGGACTAGCGTGGAGCCCTTGGGCCAAAAACATTCAGTACTTC